One and the same sample provided the 14 T cell receptor beta chains below, sequenced in a study of shared clonotypes between healthy human individuals. The naive CD8 population came from CD45RO-negative cells selected for CCR7, without terminally differentiated effector memory CD45RA+ cells. Sequencing used immunoSEQ multiplex PCR; TCRdb keeps in-frame clones, though not all of them. Here the sample spans some 2.1 million clones, around 93% being singletons. Sequencing was done on a sample of naive CD8+ T cells from PBMCs. The receptors were sampled from a man aged 18-30 years in good health. Some clones in this sample may be carry-over from other donors' samples.

CDR3 DNA sequence: TGTGCCAGTAGTCCATCCCCCGGCGGGAACACTGAAGCTTTCTTT. Protein sequence: CASSPSPGGNTEAFF. This chain links TRBV19 with TRBJ1-1; D is unclear. There are 15 residues in the CDR3. Germline V gene lookup returns CDR1 LNHDA and CDR2 SQIVND (reference sequence). The V and J ends lost 5 bases and 1 base respectively, with 14 bases between them.

This chain links TRBV9 with TRBJ2-1; TRBD2 matches 11 bases. Per the germline V gene, CDR1 is SGDLS and CDR2 is YYNGEE. The CDR3 totals 15 residues. V lost 0 bases to trimming and J lost 7 bases; unmatched junction nucleotides: 3. The CDR3 sequence is CASSVEASGGNEQFF. The CDR3 bases are TGTGCCAGCAGCGTAGAGGCTAGCGGGGGGAATGAGCAGTTCTTC.

V usage is TRBV5-8 and J usage is TRBJ2-7, with D perhaps matching TRBD1 or TRBD2 (5 bases each). The CDR3 is made up of 13 amino acids. Between the trimmed V and J ends, which lost 4 bases and 1 base, there was a span of 9 bases. Germline V gene lookup returns CDR1 SGHTS and CDR2 YDEGEE. The CDR3 loop reads CASSPRESYEQYF. The DNA for the CDR3 is TGTGCCAGCAGCCCCAGGGAGTCCTACGAGCAGTACTTC.

The CDR3 here is CASSTQGIYQETQYF. DNA of the CDR3: TGTGCCAGCAGCACTCAGGGTATTTACCAAGAGACCCAGTACTTC. V is TRBV9 and J is TRBJ2-5; the D gene is possibly TRBD1 (5 bases). Germline CDR1 is SGDLS and CDR2 is YYNGEE. The CDR3 runs 15 residues. With 4 bases removed from V and 0 bases from J, the gap between germline ends came to 13 bases. Complete variable domain (other parts from reference TRBV9 and TRBJ2-5): DSGVTQTPKHLITATGQRVTLRCSPRSGDLSVYWYQQSLDQGLQFLIQYYNGEERAKGNILERFSAQQFPDLHSELNLSSLELGDSALYFCASSTQGIYQETQYFGPGTRLLVL.

This rearrangement joins TRBV9 to TRBJ2-1; D perhaps matches TRBD2 (6 bases). The CDR3 runs 17 residues. The V gene's germline CDR1 is SGDLS and CDR2 YYNGEE. Trimming stripped 1 base from V and 1 base from J, with 15 bases between. CDR3 in amino acids: CASSVPLEGGSYNEQFF. The CDR3 bases are TGTGCCAGCAGCGTACCGCTGGAGGGCGGGTCCTACAATGAGCAGTTCTTC.

On this clone: Other nucleotide sequences from this sample produce the same CDR3. The rearrangement joins TRBV19 to TRBJ2-7; D may be TRBD1 or TRBD2 (5 bases each). Germline lookup yields CDR1 LNHDA and CDR2 SQIVND (reference sequence). CDR3 length: 13 amino acids. V gave up 6 bases and J gave up 2 bases, with 11 bases separating them. In nucleotides, the CDR3 is TGTGCCAGTAGCCCCCGGGGCGCCTACGAGCAGTACTTC. Protein product: CASSPRGAYEQYF. The full variable domain, in which reference TRBV19 and TRBJ2-7 provide the parts outside the CDR3, is DGGITQSPKYLFRKEGQNVTLSCEQNLNHDAMYWYRQDPGQGLRLIYYSQIVNDFQKGDIAEGYSVSREKKESFPLTVTSAQKNPTAFYLCASSPRGAYEQYFGPGTRLTVT.

DNA for the CDR3: TGCGCCAGCAGCCATCCGGGACTAGCGGAAGATACGCAGTATTTT. Its protein product is CASSHPGLAEDTQYF. The V call is TRBV4-1, the J call TRBJ2-3; TRBD2 matches 11 bases. V was clipped by 3 bases and J by 5 bases; unmatched bases: 4. Per germline, CDR1 MGHRA and CDR2 YSYEKL. This CDR3 region has 15 residues.

This clone turned up a few times. This chain connects TRBV28 to TRBJ1-5, with a tentative D call TRBD1 (5 bases). Germline V gives CDR1 MDHEN, CDR2 SYDVKM. This CDR3 contains 14 residues. Trimming took off 6 bases at V and 6 bases at J, with 15 bases between the two ends. The CDR3 nucleotides are TGTGCCAGCAGCTACTTCCAGGGACCTCAGCCCCAGCATTTT. It is translated as CASSYFQGPQPQHF.

A few counts support this clone. The chain couples TRBV28 to TRBJ1-2; no clear D gene. Per the germline V gene, CDR1 is MDHEN and CDR2 is SYDVKM. The V and J ends lost 8 bases and 7 bases respectively, with 23 bases between them. The CDR3 covers 15 residues. CDR3 DNA sequence: TGTGCCAGCGGCTTAGTTGCGGGAAGTTTCCGTGGCTACACCTTC. Protein product: CASGLVAGSFRGYTF.

The V call is TRBV15, the J call TRBJ1-1; D is ambiguous. The germline V gene has CDR1 LNHNV and CDR2 YYDKDF (reference sequence). The CDR3 extends over 13 amino acids. V shed 8 bases and J shed 2 bases, with 12 bases lying between them. The CDR3 sequence: CATGEGLNTEAFF. DNA of the CDR3: TGTGCCACCGGGGAAGGGTTAAACACTGAAGCTTTCTTT.

V gene TRBV28 combines with J gene TRBJ1-4, with 9 bases that match TRBD1. Trimming at V came to 6 bases and at J to 7 bases, leaving 6 bases not matched to a gene. This CDR3 comprises 14 residues. Germline V gene lookup returns CDR1 MDHEN and CDR2 SYDVKM. CDR3 nucleotides: TGTGCCAGCAGCCTACAGGGGGCGGGTGAAAAACTGTTTTTT. This sequence encodes CASSLQGAGEKLFF.

The CDR3 region has the DNA TGTGCCAGCTCACCACCGCCGGGGGAGGTGACAGGGGATGAAAAACTGTTTTTT. It encodes CASSPPPGEVTGDEKLFF. This chain uses TRBV18 with TRBJ1-4; 8 nucleotides match TRBD1. V lost 0 bases to trimming and J lost 6 bases; unmatched junction nucleotides: 12. CDR1 KGHSH and CDR2 LQKENI come from the germline V gene. The CDR3 spans 18 residues. The complete variable domain, with remaining parts taken from reference TRBV18 and TRBJ1-4, reads NAGVMQNPRHLVRRRGQEARLRCSPMKGHSHVYWYRQLPEEGLKFMVYLQKENIIDESGMPKERFSAEFPKEGPSILRIQQVVRGDSAAYFCASSPPPGEVTGDEKLFFGSGTQLSVL.

The chain has TRBV11-2 and TRBJ2-1, with D possibly TRBD2 on 5 matching bases. CDR3 length: 17 residues. The ends were cut back, 1 base at V and 0 bases at J, with 13 bases in the middle. Looked up from germline, CDR1 is SGHAT and CDR2 is FQNNGV. CDR3: CASSLVASMSSYNEQFF. CDR3 DNA: TGTGCCAGCAGCTTAGTGGCTAGCATGAGCTCCTACAATGAGCAGTTCTTC. Based on the CDR3 plus reference TRBV11-2 and TRBJ2-1, the full variable domain is EAGVAQSPRYKIIEKRQSVAFWCNPISGHATLYWYQQILGQGPKLLIQFQNNGVVDDSQLPKDRFSAERLKGVDSTLKIQPAKLEDSAVYLCASSLVASMSSYNEQFFGPGTRLTVL.

Remarks on this clone: The sample contains more than one DNA sequence encoding this CDR3. V and J are TRBV9 and TRBJ1-5; D remains unclear. Trimming shortened V by 0 bases and J by 0 bases, and 4 bases separated the two germline ends. The CDR3 is 14 amino acids. Germline assignment: CDR1 SGDLS and CDR2 YYNGEE. In DNA, the CDR3 is TGTGCCAGCAGCGTAGGTGGTAGCAATCAGCCCCAGCATTTT. It translates to CASSVGGSNQPQHF.